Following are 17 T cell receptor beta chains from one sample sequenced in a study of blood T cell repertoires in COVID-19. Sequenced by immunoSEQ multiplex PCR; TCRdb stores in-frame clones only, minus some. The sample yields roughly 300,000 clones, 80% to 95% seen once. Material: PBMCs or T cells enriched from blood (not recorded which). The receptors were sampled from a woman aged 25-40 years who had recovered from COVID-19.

The CDR3 region has the DNA TGTGCCAGCAGTTACAGGGGATTTAATGAAAAACTGTTTTTT. Its protein product is CASSYRGFNEKLFF. This chain connects TRBV6-5 to TRBJ1-4; TRBD1 might be the D (5 bases). The CDR3 sequence is 14 residues long. Trimming left V 2 bases short and J 4 bases short, with 8 bases between. Germline CDR1 MNHEY, CDR2 SVGAGI.

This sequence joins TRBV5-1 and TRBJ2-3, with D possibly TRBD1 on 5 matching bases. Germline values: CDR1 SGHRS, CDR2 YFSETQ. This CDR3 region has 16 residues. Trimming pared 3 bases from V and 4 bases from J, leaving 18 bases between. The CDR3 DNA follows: TGCGCCAGCAGCTACCCCGTAGGACATGAGGCAGATACGCAGTATTTT. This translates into CASSYPVGHEADTQYF.

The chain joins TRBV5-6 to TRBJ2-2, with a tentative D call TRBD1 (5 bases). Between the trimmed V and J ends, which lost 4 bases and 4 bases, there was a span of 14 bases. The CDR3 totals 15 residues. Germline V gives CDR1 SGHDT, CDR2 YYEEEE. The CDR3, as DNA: TGTGCCAGCAGCCAGCTGGGGCCGGGCACCGGGGAGCTGTTTTTT. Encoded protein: CASSQLGPGTGELFF.

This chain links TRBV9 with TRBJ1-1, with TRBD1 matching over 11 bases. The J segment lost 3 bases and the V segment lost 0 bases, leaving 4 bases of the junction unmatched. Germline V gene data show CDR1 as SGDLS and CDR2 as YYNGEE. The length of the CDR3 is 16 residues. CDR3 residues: CASSVAGTGGDTEAFF. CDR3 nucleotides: TGTGCCAGCAGCGTAGCTGGGACAGGGGGTGACACTGAAGCTTTCTTT.

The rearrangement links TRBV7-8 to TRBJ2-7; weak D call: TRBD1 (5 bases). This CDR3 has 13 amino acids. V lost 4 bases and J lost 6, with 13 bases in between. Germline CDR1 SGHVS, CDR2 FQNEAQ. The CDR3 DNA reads TGTGCCAGCAGCTCCCTCGAAAGGGGCGAGCAGTACTTC. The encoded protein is CASSSLERGEQYF. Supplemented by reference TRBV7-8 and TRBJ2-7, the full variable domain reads GAGVSQSPRYKVAKRGQDVALRCDPISGHVSLFWYQQALGQGPEFLTYFQNEAQLDKSGLPSDRFFAERPEGSVSTLKIQRTQQEDSAVYLCASSSLERGEQYFGPGTRLTVT.

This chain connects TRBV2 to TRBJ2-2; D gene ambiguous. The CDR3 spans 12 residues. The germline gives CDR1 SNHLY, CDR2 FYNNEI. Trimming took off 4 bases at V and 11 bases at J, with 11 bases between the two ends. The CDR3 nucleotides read TGTGCCAGCAGTGTGTACGAGAGAGAGCTGTTTTTT. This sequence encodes CASSVYERELFF.

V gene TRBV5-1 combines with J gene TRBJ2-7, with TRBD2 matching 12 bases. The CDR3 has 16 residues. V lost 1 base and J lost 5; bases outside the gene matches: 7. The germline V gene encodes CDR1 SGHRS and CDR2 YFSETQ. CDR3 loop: CASSLRLAGVLNEQYF. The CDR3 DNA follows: TGCGCCAGCAGCTTGAGACTAGCGGGAGTATTAAACGAGCAGTACTTC.

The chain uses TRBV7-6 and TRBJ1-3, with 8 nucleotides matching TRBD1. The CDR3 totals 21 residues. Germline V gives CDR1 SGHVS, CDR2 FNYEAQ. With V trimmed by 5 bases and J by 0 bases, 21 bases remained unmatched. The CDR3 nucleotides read TGTGCCAGCAGCCCAGGACAGGGAAGATCGTCCCCGGTTTTCTCTGGAAACACCATATATTTT. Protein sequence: CASSPGQGRSSPVFSGNTIYF.

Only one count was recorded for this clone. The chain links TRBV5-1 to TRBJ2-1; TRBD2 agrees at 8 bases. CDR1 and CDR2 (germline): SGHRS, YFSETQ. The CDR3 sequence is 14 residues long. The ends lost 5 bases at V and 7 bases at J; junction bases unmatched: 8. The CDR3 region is CASRPAGVANEQFF. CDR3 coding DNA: TGCGCCAGCAGGCCAGCGGGAGTGGCAAATGAGCAGTTCTTC.

The CDR3 sequence is CASSLEGWIREQYF. Written as DNA, the CDR3 is TGTGCCAGCAGTTTGGAGGGGTGGATCCGCGAGCAGTACTTC. V usage is TRBV28 and J usage is TRBJ2-7, with D possibly being TRBD2 (6 bases). Trimming cost V 3 bases and J 6 bases, with 15 bases left between them. The CDR3 sequence is 14 residues long. The germline V gene encodes CDR1 MDHEN and CDR2 SYDVKM.

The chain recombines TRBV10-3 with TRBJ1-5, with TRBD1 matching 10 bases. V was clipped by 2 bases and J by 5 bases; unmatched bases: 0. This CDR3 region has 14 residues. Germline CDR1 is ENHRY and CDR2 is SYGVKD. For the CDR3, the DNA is TGTGCCATCAGTGAGGGGACAGGGGATCAGCCCCAGCATTTT. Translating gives CAISEGTGDQPQHF.

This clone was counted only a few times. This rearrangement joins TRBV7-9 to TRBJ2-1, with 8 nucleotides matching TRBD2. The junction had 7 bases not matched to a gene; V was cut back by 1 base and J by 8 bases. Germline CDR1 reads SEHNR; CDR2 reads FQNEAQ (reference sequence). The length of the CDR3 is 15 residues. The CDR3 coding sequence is TGTGCCAGCAGCTTAGGCGGGACTAGGGAGGATGAGCAGTTCTTC. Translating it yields CASSLGGTREDEQFF. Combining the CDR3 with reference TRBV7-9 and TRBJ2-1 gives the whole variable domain DTGVSQNPRHKITKRGQNVTFRCDPISEHNRLYWYRQTLGQGPEFLTYFQNEAQLEKSRLLSDRFSAERPKGSFSTLEIQRTEQGDSAMYLCASSLGGTREDEQFFGPGTRLTVL.

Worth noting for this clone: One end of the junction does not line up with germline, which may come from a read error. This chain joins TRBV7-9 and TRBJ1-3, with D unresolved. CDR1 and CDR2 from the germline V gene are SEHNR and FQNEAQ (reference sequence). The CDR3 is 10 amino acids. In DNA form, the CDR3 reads TGTGCCAGCAGCTTAGACGCCGGTCATTTT. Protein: CASSLDAGHF.

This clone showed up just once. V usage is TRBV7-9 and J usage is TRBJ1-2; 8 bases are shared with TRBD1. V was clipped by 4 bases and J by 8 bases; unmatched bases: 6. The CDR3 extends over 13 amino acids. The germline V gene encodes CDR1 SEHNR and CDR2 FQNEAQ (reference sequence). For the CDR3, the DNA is TGTGCCAGCAGCTCGACAGGGGCCGCAGGCTACACCTTC. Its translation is CASSSTGAAGYTF.

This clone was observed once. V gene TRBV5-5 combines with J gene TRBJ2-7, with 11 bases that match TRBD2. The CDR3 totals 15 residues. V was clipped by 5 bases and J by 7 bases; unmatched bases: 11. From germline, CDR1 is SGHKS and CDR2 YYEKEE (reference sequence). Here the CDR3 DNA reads TGTGCCAGCAGTTCTCGGATAGCGGGAGGGGAAGAGCAGTACTTC. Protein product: CASSSRIAGGEEQYF.

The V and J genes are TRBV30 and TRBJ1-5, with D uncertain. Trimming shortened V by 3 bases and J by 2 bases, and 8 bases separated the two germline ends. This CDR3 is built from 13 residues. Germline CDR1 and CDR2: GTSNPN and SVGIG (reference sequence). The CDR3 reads CAWSGEGNQPQHF. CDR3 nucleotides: TGTGCCTGGAGCGGGGAGGGCAATCAGCCCCAGCATTTT.

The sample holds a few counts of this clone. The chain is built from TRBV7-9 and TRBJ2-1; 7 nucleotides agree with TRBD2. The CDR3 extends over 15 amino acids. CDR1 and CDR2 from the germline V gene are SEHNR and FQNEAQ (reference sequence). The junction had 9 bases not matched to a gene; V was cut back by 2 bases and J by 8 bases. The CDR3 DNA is TGTGCCAGCAGCTTATCAGCGGGATATAGGGATGAGCAGTTCTTC. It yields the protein CASSLSAGYRDEQFF. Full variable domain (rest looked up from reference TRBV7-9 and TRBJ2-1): DTGVSQNPRHKITKRGQNVTFRCDPISEHNRLYWYRQTLGQGPEFLTYFQNEAQLEKSRLLSDRFSAERPKGSFSTLEIQRTEQGDSAMYLCASSLSAGYRDEQFFGPGTRLTVL.